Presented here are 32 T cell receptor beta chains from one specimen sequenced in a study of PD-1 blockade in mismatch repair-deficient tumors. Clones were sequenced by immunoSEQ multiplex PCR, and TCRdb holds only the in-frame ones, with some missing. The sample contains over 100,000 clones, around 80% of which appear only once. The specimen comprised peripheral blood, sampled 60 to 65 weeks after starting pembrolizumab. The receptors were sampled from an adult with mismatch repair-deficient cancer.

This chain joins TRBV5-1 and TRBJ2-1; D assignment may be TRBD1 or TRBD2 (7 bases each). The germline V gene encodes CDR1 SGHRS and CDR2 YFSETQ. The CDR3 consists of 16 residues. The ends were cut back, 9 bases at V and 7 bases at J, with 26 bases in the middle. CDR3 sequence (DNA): TGCGCCACCCAGGGGGTGCCGGGGGGAACCTTGAATGAGCAGTTCTTC. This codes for CATQGVPGGTLNEQFF.

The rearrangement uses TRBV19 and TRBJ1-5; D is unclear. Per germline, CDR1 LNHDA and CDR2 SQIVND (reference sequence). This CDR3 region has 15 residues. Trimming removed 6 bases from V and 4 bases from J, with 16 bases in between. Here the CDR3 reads CASRTEEGRNQPQHF. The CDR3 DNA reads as TGTGCCAGTAGAACCGAGGAGGGCCGGAATCAGCCCCAGCATTTT.

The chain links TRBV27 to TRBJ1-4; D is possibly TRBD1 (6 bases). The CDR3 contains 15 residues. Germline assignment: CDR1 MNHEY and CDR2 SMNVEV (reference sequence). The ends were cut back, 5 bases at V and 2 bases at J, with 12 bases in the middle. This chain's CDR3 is CASSRGQRTNEKLFF. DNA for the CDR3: TGTGCCAGCAGTCGTGGACAGAGGACTAATGAAAAACTGTTTTTT.

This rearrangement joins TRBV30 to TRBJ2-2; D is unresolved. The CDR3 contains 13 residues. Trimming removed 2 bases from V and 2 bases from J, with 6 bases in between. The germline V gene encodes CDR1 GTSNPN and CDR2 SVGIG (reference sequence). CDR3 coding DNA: TGTGCCTGGAGTAGGAGCAACACCGGGGAGCTGTTTTTT. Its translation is CAWSRSNTGELFF.

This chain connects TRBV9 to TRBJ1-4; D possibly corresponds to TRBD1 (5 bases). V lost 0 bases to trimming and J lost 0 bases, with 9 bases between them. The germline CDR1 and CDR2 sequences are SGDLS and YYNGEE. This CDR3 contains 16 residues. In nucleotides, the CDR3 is TGTGCCAGCAGCGTAGGAGGGGCAACAACTAATGAAAAACTGTTTTTT. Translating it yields CASSVGGATTNEKLFF.

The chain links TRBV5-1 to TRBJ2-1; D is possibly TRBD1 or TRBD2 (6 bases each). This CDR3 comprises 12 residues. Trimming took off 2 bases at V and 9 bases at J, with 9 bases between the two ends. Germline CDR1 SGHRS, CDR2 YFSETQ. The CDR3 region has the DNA TGCGCCAGCAGCTTCGGGGGCAGTGAGCAGTTCTTC. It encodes CASSFGGSEQFF.

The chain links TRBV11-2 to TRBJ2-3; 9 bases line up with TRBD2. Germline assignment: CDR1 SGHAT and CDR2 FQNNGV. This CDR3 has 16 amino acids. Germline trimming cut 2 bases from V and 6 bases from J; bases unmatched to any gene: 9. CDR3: CASSLRASGAGDTQYF. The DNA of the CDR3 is TGTGCCAGCAGCTTAAGGGCTAGCGGGGCTGGGGATACGCAGTATTTT.

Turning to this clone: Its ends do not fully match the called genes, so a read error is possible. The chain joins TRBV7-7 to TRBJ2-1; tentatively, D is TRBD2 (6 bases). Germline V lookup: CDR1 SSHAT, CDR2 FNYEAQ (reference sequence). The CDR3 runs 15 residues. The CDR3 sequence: CASSSSSAGVNEQFF. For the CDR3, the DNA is TGTGCTAGCAGCTCCTCTAGCGCCGGAGTGAATGAGCAGTTCTTC.

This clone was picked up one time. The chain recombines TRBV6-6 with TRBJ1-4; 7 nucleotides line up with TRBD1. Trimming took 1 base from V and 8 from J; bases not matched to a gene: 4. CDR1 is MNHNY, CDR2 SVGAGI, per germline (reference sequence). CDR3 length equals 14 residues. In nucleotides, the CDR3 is TGTGCCAGCAGTTACTGGACAGGCAACGAAAAACTGTTTTTT. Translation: CASSYWTGNEKLFF.

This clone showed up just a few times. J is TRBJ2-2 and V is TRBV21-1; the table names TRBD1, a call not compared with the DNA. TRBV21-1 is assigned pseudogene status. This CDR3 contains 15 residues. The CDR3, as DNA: TGTGCCAGCAGCCCAGGGACAGGGCGCACCGGGGAGCTGTTTTTT. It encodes CASSPGTGRTGELFF.

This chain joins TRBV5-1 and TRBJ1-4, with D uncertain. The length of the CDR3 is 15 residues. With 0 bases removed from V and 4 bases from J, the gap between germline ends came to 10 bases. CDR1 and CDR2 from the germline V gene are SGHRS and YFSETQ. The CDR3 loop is CASSLAKGGNEKLFF. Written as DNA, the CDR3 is TGCGCCAGCAGCTTGGCCAAGGGAGGTAATGAAAAACTGTTTTTT. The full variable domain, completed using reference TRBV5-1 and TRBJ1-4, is KAGVTQTPRYLIKTRGQQVTLSCSPISGHRSVSWYQQTPGQGLQFLFEYFSETQRNKGNFPGRFSGRQFSNSRSEMNVSTLELGDSALYLCASSLAKGGNEKLFFGSGTQLSVL.

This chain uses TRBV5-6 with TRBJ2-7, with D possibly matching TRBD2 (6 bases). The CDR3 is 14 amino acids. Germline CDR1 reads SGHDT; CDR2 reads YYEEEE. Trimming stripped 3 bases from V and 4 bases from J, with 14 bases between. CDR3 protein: CASSSGDGRYEQYF. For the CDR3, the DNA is TGTGCCAGCAGCTCCGGGGACGGGAGATACGAGCAGTACTTC.

The CDR3 is CASSLGEGQGNQPQHF. The CDR3 DNA sequence: TGTGCCAGCAGCCTAGGGGAGGGGCAGGGCAATCAGCCCCAGCATTTT. The chain couples TRBV7-9 to TRBJ1-5; TRBD1 might be the D (5 bases). V lost 5 bases, J lost 2 bases, and 16 bases lay in between. The CDR3 loop spans 16 amino acids. Germline V gives CDR1 SEHNR, CDR2 FQNEAQ (reference sequence).

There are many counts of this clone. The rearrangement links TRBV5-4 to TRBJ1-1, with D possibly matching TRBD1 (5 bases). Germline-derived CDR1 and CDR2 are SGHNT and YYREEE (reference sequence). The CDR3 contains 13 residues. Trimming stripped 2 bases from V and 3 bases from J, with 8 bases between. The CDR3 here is CASSLGAYTEAFF. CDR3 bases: TGTGCCAGCAGCTTAGGGGCGTACACTGAAGCTTTCTTT.

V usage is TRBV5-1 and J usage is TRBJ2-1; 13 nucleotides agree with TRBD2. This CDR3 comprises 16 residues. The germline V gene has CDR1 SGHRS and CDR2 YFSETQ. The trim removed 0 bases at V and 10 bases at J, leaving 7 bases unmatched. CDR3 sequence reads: CASSLVTGLAGEEQFF. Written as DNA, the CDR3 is TGCGCCAGCAGCTTGGTCACCGGACTAGCGGGAGAGGAGCAGTTCTTC.

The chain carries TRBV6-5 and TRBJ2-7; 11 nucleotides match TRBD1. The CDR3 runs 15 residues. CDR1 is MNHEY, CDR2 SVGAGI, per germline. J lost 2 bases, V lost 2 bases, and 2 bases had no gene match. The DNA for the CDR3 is TGTGCCAGCAGTTACGGACAGGGGGCGACCTACGAGCAGTACTTC. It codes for CASSYGQGATYEQYF.

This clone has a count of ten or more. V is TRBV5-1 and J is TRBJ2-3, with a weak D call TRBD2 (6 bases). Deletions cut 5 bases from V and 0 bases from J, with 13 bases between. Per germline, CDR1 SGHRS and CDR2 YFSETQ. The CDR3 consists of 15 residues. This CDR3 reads CASRADAGSTDTQYF. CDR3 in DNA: TGCGCCAGCAGGGCCGACGCGGGGAGCACAGATACGCAGTATTTT. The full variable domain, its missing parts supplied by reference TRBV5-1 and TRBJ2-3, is KAGVTQTPRYLIKTRGQQVTLSCSPISGHRSVSWYQQTPGQGLQFLFEYFSETQRNKGNFPGRFSGRQFSNSRSEMNVSTLELGDSALYLCASRADAGSTDTQYFGPGTRLTVL.

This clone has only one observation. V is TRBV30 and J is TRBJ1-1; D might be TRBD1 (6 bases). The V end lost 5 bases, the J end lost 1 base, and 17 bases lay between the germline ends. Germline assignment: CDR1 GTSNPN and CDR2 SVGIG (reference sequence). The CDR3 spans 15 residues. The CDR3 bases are TGTGCCTGGCTCCCAGGGGCCGGGAGGAACACTGAAGCTTTCTTT. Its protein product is CAWLPGAGRNTEAFF. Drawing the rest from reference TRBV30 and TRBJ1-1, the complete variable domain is SQTIHQWPATLVQPVGSPLSLECTVEGTSNPNLYWYRQAAGRGLQLLFYSVGIGQISSEVPQNLSASRPQDRQFILSSKKLLLSDSGFYLCAWLPGAGRNTEAFFGQGTRLTVV.

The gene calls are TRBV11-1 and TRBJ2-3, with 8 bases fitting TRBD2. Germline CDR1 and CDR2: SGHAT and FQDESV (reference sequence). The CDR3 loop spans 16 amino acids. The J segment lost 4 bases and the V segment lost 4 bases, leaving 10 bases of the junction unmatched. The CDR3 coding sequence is TGTGCCAGCAGCTCCGGGACTAGTGGGTTTCCAGATACGCAGTATTTT. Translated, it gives CASSSGTSGFPDTQYF. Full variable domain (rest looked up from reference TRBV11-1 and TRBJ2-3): EAEVAQSPRYKITEKSQAVAFWCDPISGHATLYWYRQILGQGPELLVQFQDESVVDDSQLPKDRFSAERLKGVDSTLKIQPAELGDSAMYLCASSSGTSGFPDTQYFGPGTRLTVL.

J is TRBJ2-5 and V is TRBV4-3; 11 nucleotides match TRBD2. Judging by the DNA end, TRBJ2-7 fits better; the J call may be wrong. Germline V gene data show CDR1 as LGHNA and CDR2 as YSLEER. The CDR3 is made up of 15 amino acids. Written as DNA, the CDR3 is TGCGCCAGCAGCCAATCACTAGCGGGAGTGAACGAGCAGTACTTC. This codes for CASSQSLAGVNEQYF.

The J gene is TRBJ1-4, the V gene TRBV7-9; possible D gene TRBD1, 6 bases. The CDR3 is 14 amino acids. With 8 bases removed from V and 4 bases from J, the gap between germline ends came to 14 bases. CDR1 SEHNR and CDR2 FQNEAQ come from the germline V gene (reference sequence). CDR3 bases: TGTGCCAGCTCAAACCAGGGGAGTAATGAAAAACTGTTTTTT. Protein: CASSNQGSNEKLFF.

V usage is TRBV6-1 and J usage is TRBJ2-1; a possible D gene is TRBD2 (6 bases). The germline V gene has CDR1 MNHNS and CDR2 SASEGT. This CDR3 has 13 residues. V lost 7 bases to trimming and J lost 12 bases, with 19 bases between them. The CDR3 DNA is TGTGCCAGCACCGGGAGAGCCACAGAAGGGCAGTTCTTC. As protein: CASTGRATEGQFF.

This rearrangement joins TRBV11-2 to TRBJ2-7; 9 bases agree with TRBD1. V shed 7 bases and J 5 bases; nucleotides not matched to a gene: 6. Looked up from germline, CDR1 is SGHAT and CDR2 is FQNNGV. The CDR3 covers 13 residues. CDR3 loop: CASTPGQGNEQYF. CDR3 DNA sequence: TGTGCCAGCACCCCGGGACAGGGAAACGAGCAGTACTTC. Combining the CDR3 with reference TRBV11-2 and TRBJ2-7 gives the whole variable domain EAGVAQSPRYKIIEKRQSVAFWCNPISGHATLYWYQQILGQGPKLLIQFQNNGVVDDSQLPKDRFSAERLKGVDSTLKIQPAKLEDSAVYLCASTPGQGNEQYFGPGTRLTVT.

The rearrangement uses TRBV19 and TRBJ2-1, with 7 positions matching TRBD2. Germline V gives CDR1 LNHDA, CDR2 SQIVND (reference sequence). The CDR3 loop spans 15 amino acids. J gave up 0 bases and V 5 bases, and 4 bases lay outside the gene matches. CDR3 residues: CASSLAASSYNEQFF. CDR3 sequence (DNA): TGTGCCAGTAGTCTAGCGGCAAGCTCCTACAATGAGCAGTTCTTC. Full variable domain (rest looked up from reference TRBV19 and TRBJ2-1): DGGITQSPKYLFRKEGQNVTLSCEQNLNHDAMYWYRQDPGQGLRLIYYSQIVNDFQKGDIAEGYSVSREKKESFPLTVTSAQKNPTAFYLCASSLAASSYNEQFFGPGTRLTVL.

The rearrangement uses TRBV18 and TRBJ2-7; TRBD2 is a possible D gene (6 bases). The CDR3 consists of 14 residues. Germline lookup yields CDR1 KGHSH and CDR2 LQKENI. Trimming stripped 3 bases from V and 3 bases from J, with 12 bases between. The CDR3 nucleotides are TGTGCCAGCTCACCCCCGACAGCGGGCTACGAGCAGTACTTC. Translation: CASSPPTAGYEQYF. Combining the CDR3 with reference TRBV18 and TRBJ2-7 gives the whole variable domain NAGVMQNPRHLVRRRGQEARLRCSPMKGHSHVYWYRQLPEEGLKFMVYLQKENIIDESGMPKERFSAEFPKEGPSILRIQQVVRGDSAAYFCASSPPTAGYEQYFGPGTRLTVT.

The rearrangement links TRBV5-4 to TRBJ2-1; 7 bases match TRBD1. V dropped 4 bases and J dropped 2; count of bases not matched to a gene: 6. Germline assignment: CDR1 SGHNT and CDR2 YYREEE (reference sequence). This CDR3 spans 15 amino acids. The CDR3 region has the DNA TGTGCCAGCAGCCCCCCGGGACAGACCTACAATGAGCAGTTCTTC. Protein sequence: CASSPPGQTYNEQFF.

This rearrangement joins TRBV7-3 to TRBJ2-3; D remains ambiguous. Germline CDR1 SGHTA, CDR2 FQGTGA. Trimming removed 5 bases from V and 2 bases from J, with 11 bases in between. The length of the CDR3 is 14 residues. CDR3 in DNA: TGTGCCAGCAGCCCCCACGTCGACACAGATACGCAGTATTTT. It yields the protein CASSPHVDTDTQYF.

The CDR3 here is CASSLRRGQPQHF. The CDR3 DNA sequence: TGTGCCAGCAGCTTACGTCGGGGGCAGCCCCAGCATTTT. The chain has TRBV7-2 and TRBJ1-5; possibly TRBD1 for D (5 bases). Germline V gives CDR1 SGHTA, CDR2 FQGNSA. Trimming left V 2 bases short and J 7 bases short, with 9 bases between. CDR3 size: 13 residues.

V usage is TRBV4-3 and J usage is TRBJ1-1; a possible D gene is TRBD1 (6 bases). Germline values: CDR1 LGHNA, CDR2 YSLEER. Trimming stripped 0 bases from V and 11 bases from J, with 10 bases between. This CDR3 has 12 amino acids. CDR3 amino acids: CASSQEGGSAFF. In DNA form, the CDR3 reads TGCGCCAGCAGCCAAGAGGGGGGCTCGGCTTTCTTT.

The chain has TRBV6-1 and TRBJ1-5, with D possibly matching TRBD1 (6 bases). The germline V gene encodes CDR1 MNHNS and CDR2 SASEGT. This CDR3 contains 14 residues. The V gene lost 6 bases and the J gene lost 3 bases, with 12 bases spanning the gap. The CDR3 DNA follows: TGTGCCAGCAGGAAAACAGGGAACAATCAGCCCCAGCATTTT. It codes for CASRKTGNNQPQHF.

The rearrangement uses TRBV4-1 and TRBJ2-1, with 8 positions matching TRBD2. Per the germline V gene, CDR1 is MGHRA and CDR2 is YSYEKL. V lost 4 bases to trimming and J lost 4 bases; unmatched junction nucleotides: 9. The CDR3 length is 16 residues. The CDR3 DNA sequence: TGCGCCAGCAGCCCCACCGAGCGGGAGCTTTACAATGAGCAGTTCTTC. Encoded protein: CASSPTERELYNEQFF.

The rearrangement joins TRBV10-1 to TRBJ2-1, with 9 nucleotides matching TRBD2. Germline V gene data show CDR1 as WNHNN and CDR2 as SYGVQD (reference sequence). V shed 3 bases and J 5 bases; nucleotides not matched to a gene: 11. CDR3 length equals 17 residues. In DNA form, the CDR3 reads TGCGCCAGCAGTGATCCCCTCCTAGCGGGGCCCGACAATGAGCAGTTCTTC. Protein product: CASSDPLLAGPDNEQFF.